The clone carrying this T cell receptor beta chain has just a few counts. Its antigen remains unidentified. Its ends do not fully match the called genes, so a read error is possible. The CDR3 sequence is 14 residues long. Germline values: CDR1 MGHRA, CDR2 YSYEKL. This entry is derived from a study of blood T cells in healthy people across ages. The study's findings and limits: Long-lived and aged donors differed, with more naive CD4+ cells and higher diversity in the long-lived. Age showed a roughly linear inverse relationship with TCR beta diversity per million T cells.

Through a sample-barcoded 5' primer and a J-beta primer mix, a second PCR was run for roughly 6 to 11 cycles. TCRdb reprocessed the 5' RACE reads with MiXCR, giving one entry per CDR3 protein. The sample has some 1.4 million distinct CDR3 sequences, approximately 38% seen once; the top ten hold 7.9%. Each donor had 8 to 10 milliliters of peripheral blood drawn. Total RNA was extracted at no less than 6 micrograms per sample. The TCR comes from a young woman in good health. J is TRBJ2-7 and V is TRBV4-1; possibly TRBD1 for D (6 bases). The sequencing input was blood. The CDR3 loop reads CASSQAPGAYEQYF. The CDR3 bases are TGTGCCAGCAGCCAAGCCCCAGGGGCCTACGAGCAGTACTTC.